This entry is about one T cell receptor beta chain. Germline CDR1 and CDR2: LNHDA and SQIVND (reference sequence). The V gene lost 4 bases and the J gene lost 9 bases, with 7 bases spanning the gap. There are 11 residues in the CDR3. The entry originates in a study of blood T cell repertoires in COVID-19. Method: immunoSEQ multiplex PCR; TCRdb's copy keeps in-frame clones and lacks some. The data contain some 80,000 clones, 85% of them singletons. V is TRBV19 and J is TRBJ1-5; possible D gene TRBD1, 5 bases. Sequenced: peripheral blood. This clonotype originated in a man aged 45 to 65 with COVID-19, enrolled during active disease. This CDR3 reads CASSTQGPQHF. The CDR3 bases are TGTGCCAGTAGTACCCAGGGGCCCCAGCATTTT.